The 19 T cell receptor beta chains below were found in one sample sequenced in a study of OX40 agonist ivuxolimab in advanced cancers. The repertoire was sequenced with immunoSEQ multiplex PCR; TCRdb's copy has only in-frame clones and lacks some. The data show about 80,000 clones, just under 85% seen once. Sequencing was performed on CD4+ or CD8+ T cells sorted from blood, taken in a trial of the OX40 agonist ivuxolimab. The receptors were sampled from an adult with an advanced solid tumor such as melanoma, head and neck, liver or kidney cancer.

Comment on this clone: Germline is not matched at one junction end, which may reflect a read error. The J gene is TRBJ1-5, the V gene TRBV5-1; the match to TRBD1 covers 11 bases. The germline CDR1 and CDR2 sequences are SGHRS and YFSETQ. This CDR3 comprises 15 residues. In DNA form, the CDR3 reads TGTGCCAGCAGCTTCGGACAGGGGGCAACTCAGCCCCAGCATTTT. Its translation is CASSFGQGATQPQHF.

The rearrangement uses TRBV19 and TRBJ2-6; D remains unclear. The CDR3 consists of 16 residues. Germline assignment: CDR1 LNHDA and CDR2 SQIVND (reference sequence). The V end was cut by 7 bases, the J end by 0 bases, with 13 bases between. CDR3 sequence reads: CASTSSRGSGANVLTF. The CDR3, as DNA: TGTGCCAGTACCTCCTCGCGTGGCTCTGGGGCCAACGTCCTGACTTTC.

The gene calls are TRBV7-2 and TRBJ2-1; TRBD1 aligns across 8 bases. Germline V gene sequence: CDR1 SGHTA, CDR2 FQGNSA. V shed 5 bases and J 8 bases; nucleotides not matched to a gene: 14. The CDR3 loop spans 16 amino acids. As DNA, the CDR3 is TGTGCCAGCAGCCCCGACAGGGGATCCGTCGGGGATGAGCAGTTCTTC. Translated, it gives CASSPDRGSVGDEQFF.

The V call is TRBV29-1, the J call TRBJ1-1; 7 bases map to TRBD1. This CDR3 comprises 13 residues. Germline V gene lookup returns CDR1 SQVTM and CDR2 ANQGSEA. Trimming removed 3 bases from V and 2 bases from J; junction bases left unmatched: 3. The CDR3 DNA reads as TGCAGCGTTGAGGGACAGTCAAACACTGAAGCTTTCTTT. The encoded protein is CSVEGQSNTEAFF.

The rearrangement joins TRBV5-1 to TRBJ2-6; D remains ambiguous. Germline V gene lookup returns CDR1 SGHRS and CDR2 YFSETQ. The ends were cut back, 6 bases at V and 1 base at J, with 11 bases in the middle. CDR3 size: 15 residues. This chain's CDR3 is CASTRLESGANVLTF. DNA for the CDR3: TGCGCCAGCACCCGATTAGAGTCTGGGGCCAACGTCCTGACTTTC.

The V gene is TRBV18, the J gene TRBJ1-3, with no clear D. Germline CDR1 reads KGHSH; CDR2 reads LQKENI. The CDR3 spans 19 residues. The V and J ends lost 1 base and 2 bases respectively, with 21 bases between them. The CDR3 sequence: CASSPRAQNILVTGNTIYF. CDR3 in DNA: TGTGCCAGCTCACCACGGGCACAGAATATCCTAGTGACTGGAAACACCATATATTTT. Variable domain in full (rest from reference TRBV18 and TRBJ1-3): NAGVMQNPRHLVRRRGQEARLRCSPMKGHSHVYWYRQLPEEGLKFMVYLQKENIIDESGMPKERFSAEFPKEGPSILRIQQVVRGDSAAYFCASSPRAQNILVTGNTIYFGEGSWLTVV.

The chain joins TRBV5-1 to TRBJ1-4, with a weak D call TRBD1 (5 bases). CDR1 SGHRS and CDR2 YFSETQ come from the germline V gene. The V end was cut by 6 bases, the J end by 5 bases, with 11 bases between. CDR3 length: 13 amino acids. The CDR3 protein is CASTYSGNEKLFF. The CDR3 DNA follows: TGCGCCAGCACCTACTCAGGGAATGAAAAACTGTTTTTT.

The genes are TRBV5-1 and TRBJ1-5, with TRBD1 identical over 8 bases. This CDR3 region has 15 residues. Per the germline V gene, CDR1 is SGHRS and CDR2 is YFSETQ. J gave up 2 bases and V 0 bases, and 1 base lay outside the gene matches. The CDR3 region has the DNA TGCGCCAGCAGCTTGGGGGGACAGGGCAATCAGCCCCAGCATTTT. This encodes CASSLGGQGNQPQHF. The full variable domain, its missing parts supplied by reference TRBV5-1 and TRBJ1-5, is KAGVTQTPRYLIKTRGQQVTLSCSPISGHRSVSWYQQTPGQGLQFLFEYFSETQRNKGNFPGRFSGRQFSNSRSEMNVSTLELGDSALYLCASSLGGQGNQPQHFGDGTRLSIL.

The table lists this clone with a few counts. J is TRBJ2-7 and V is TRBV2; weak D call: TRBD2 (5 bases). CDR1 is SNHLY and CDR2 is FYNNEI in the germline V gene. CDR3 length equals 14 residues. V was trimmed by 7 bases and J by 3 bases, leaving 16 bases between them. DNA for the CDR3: TGTGCCAGCACCGAACGGGGTAGGAACTACGAGCAGTACTTC. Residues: CASTERGRNYEQYF.

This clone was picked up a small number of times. The CDR3 loop is CAIRDPGSNQPQHF. The DNA of the CDR3 is TGTGCCATCAGGGATCCAGGGAGCAATCAGCCCCAGCATTTT. The rearrangement joins TRBV6-1 to TRBJ1-5; D is perhaps TRBD1 (5 bases). V lost 10 bases and J 1 base, leaving 14 bases between the germline ends. This CDR3 has 14 residues. CDR1 MNHNS and CDR2 SASEGT come from the germline V gene.

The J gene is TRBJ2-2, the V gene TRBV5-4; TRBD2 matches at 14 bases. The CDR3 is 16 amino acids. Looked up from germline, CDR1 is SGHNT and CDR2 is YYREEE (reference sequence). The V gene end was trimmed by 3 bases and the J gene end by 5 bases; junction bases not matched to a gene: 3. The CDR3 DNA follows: TGTGCCAGCAGCTCGGGACTAGCGGGAGAGACCGGGGAGCTGTTTTTT. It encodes CASSSGLAGETGELFF.

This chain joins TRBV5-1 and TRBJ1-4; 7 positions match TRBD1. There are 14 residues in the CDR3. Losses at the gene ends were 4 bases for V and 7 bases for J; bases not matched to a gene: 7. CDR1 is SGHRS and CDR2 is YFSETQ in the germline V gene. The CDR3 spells CASSRQGEGEKLFF. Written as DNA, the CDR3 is TGCGCCAGCAGCCGACAGGGAGAGGGTGAAAAACTGTTTTTT.

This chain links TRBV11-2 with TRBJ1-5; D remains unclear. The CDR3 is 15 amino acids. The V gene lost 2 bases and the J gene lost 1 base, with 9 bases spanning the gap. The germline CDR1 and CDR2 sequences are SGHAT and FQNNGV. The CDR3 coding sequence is TGTGCCAGCAGCTTAAGGGTCGGAAGCAATCAGCCCCAGCATTTT. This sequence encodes CASSLRVGSNQPQHF.

CDR3 nucleotides: TGTGCTAGTGGTACGGGGCTCTCTGGAAACACCATATATTTT. Protein sequence: CASGTGLSGNTIYF. The chain carries TRBV12-5 and TRBJ1-3, with a possible D match to TRBD1 (5 bases). Germline V lookup: CDR1 LGHNT, CDR2 FRNRAP. V was cut by 5 bases and J by 0 bases, with 8 bases left in between. The CDR3 length is 14 residues.

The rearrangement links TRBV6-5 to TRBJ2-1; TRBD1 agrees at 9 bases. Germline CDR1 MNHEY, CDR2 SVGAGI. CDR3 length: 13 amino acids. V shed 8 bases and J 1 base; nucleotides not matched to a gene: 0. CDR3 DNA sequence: TGTGCCAGCGGACAGGGGTCCTACAATGAGCAGTTCTTC. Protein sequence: CASGQGSYNEQFF.

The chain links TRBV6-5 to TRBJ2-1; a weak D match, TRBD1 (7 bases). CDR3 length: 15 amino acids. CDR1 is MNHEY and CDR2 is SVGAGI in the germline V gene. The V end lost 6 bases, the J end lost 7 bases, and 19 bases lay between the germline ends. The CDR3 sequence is CASRPGGGLFNEQFF. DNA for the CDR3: TGTGCCAGCAGACCCGGAGGGGGCCTCTTTAATGAGCAGTTCTTC.

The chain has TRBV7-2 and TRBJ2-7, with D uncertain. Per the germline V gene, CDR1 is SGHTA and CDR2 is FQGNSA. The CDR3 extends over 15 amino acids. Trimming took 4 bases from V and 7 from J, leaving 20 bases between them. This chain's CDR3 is CASSSGPGSVREQYF. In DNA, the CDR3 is TGTGCCAGCAGCTCGGGTCCCGGGTCCGTGAGGGAGCAGTACTTC.

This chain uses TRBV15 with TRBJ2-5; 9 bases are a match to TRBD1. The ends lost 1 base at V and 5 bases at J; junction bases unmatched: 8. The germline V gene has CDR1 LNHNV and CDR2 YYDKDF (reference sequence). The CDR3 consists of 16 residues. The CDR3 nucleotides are TGTGCCACCAGCAGAGCAACAGGGGGCGCGAGCGAGACCCAGTACTTC. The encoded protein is CATSRATGGASETQYF.

CDR3: CASSRLSTEAFF. CDR3 nucleotides: TGTGCCAGCAGTCGTCTGAGCACTGAAGCTTTCTTT. The chain employs TRBV6-5 and TRBJ1-1; no clear D. CDR3 length: 12 residues. Trimming cost V 5 bases and J 4 bases, with 8 bases left between them. Germline assignment: CDR1 MNHEY and CDR2 SVGAGI.